This TCR beta chain was captured by sequencing in a study of vaccination effects on CD4 cells after COVID-19. On the study more broadly: Of the BNT162b2 and mRNA-1273 vaccines, participants received two doses of one or the other.

This clone came up once. Its antigen is still unknown. Ahead of sequencing, the ViraFEST assay grew antigen-specific CD4+ T cells using viral peptide pools. CD4+ T cells were isolated after 10 days of culture. PCR confirmed that the person was infected with SARS-CoV-2 between March and December 2020. Two million PBMC per well received 10 IU/ml IL-2 and roughly 9.2 ug/ml peptides in culture. This table comes from immunoSEQ multiplex PCR, and its TCRdb copy is limited to in-frame clones, with some not included. The table includes 42,000 or so clones, roughly 65% detected once. The sample was CD4+ T cells from PBMCs cultured with a peptide pool, taken before COVID-19 vaccination. The receptor's source is a human donor who had a prior SARS-CoV-2 infection.

CDR3 sequence reads: CASSPRASGVGYEQYF. Here the CDR3 DNA reads TGCGCCAGCAGCCCCCGGGCTAGCGGGGTAGGGTACGAGCAGTACTTC. This chain uses TRBV4-1 with TRBJ2-7, with 9 nucleotides matching TRBD2. V was pared by 4 bases and J by 4 bases, with 11 bases of the junction left unmatched. Germline-derived CDR1 and CDR2 are MGHRA and YSYEKL. The CDR3 contains 16 residues.